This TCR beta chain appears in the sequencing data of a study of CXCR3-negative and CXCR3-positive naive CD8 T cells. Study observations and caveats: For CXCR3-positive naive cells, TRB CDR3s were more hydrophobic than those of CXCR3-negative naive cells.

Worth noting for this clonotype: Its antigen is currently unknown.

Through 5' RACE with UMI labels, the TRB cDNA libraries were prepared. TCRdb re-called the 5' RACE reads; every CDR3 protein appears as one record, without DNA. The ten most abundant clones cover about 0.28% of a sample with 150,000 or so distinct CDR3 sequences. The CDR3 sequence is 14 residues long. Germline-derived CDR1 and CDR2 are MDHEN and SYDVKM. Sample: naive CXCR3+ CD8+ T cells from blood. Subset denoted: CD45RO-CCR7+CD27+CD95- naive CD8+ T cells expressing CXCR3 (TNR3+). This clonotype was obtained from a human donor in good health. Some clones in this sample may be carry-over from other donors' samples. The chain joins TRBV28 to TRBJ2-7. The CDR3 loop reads CASSSNGNSNEQYF.